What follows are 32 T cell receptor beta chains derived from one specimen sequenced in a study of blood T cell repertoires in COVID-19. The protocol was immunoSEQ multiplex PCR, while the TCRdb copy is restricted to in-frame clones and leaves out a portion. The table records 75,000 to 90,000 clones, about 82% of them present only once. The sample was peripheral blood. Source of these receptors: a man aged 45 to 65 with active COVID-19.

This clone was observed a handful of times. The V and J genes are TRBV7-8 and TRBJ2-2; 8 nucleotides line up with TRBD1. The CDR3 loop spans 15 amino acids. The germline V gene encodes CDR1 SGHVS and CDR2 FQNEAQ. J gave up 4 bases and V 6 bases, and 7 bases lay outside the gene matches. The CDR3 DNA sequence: TGTGCCAGCAGACCCGGACAGGGTTTCACCGGGGAGCTGTTTTTT. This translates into CASRPGQGFTGELFF.

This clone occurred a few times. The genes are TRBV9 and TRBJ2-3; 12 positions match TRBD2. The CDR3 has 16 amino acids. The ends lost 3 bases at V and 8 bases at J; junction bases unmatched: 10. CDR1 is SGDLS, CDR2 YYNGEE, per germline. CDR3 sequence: CASSAGTSGWSATQYF. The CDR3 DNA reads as TGTGCCAGCAGCGCGGGGACTAGCGGGTGGTCAGCTACGCAGTATTTT.

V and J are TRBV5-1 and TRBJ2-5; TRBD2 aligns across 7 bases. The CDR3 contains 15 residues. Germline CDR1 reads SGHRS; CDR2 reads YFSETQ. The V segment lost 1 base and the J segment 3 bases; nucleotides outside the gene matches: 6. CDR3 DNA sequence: TGCGCCAGCAGCTTGAGGGCTAGCGGTGAAGAGACCCAGTACTTC. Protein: CASSLRASGEETQYF. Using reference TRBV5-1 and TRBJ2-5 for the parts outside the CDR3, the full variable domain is KAGVTQTPRYLIKTRGQQVTLSCSPISGHRSVSWYQQTPGQGLQFLFEYFSETQRNKGNFPGRFSGRQFSNSRSEMNVSTLELGDSALYLCASSLRASGEETQYFGPGTRLLVL.

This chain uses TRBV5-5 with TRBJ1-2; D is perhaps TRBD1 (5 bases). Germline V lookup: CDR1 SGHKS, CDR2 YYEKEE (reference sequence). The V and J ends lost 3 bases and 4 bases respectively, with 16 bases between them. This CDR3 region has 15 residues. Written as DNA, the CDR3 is TGTGCCAGCAGCTCCCAAGACAGCCCCTCCTATGGCTACACCTTC. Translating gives CASSSQDSPSYGYTF.

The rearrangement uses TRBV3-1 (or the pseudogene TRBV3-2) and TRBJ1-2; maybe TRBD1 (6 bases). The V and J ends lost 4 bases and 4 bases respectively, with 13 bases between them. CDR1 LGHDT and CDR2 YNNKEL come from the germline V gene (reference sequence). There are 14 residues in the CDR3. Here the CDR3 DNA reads TGTGCCAGCAGCCTCACAGGGATCCGCTATGGCTACACCTTC. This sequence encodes CASSLTGIRYGYTF.

In DNA form, the CDR3 reads TGTGCCAGTAGTAGTGTTGGGCGGGTGCCCTACACCGGGGAGCTGTTTTTT. This encodes CASSSVGRVPYTGELFF. V usage is TRBV19 and J usage is TRBJ2-2; maybe TRBD2 (5 bases). This CDR3 spans 17 amino acids. Trimming removed 4 bases at V and 3 bases at J, with 18 bases between. Germline V gene sequence: CDR1 LNHDA, CDR2 SQIVND (reference sequence).

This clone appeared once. The DNA for the CDR3 is TGTGCCAGCACCATCGACAGGAACACCGGGGAGCTGTTTTTT. Protein: CASTIDRNTGELFF. J is TRBJ2-2 and V is TRBV7-3; D might be TRBD1 (5 bases). CDR1 and CDR2 from the germline V gene are SGHTA and FQGTGA. The CDR3 contains 14 residues. V was pared by 7 bases and J by 1 base, with 10 bases between.

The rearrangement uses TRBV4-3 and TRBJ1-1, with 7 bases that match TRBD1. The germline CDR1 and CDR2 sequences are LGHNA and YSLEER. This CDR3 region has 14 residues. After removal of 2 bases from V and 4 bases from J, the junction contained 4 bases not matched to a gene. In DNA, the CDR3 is TGCGCCAGCAGCCAACCAGACAGGGCCACTGAAGCTTTCTTT. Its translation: CASSQPDRATEAFF.

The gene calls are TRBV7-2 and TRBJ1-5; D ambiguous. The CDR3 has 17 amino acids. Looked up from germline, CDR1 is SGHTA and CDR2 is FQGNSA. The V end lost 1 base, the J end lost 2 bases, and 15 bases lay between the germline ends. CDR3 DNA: TGTGCCAGCAGCTTAGGACTGGTGGTGAGAGGCAATCAGCCCCAGCATTTT. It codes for CASSLGLVVRGNQPQHF. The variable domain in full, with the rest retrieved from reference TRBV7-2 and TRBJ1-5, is GAGVSQSPSNKVTEKGKDVELRCDPISGHTALYWYRQSLGQGLEFLIYFQGNSAPDKSGLPSDRFSAERTGGSVSTLTIQRTQQEDSAVYLCASSLGLVVRGNQPQHFGDGTRLSIL.

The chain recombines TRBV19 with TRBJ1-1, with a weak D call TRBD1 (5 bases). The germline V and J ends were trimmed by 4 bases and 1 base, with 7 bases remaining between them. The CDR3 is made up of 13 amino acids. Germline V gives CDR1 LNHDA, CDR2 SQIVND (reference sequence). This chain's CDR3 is CASSTTANTEAFF. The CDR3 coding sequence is TGTGCCAGTAGTACGACAGCGAACACTGAAGCTTTCTTT.

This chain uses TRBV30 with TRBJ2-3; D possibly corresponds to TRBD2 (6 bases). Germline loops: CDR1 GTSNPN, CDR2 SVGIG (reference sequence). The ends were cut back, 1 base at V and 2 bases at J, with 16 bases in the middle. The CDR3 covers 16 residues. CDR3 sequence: CAWSGKASDFTDTQYF. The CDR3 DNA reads TGTGCCTGGAGTGGGAAAGCTAGCGATTTCACAGATACGCAGTATTTT.

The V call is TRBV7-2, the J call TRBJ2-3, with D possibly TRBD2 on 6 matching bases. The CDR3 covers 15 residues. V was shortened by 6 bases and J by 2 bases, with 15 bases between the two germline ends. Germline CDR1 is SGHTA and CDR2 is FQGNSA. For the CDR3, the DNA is TGTGCCAGCAGTAGGCTAGCGCGTAACACAGATACGCAGTATTTT. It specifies CASSRLARNTDTQYF.

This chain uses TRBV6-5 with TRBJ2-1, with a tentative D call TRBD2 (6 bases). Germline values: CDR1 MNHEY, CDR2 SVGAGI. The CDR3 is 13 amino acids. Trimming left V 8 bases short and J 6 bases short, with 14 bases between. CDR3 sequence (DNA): TGTGCCAGCGGGGGGAGGAAGCGCAATGAGCAGTTCTTC. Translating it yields CASGGRKRNEQFF.

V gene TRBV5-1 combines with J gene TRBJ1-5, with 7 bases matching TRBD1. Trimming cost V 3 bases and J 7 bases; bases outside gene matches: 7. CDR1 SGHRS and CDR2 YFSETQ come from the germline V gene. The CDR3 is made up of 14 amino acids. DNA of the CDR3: TGCGCCAGCAGCTATACAGGGGACGAGCAGCCCCAGCATTTT. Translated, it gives CASSYTGDEQPQHF.

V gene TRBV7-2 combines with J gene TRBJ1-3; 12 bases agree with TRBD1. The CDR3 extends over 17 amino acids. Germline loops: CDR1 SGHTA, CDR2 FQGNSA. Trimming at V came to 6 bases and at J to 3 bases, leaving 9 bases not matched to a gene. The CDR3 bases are TGTGCCAGCAGAGTACCGGGACAGGGGGCGTTTGGAAACACCATATATTTT. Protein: CASRVPGQGAFGNTIYF.

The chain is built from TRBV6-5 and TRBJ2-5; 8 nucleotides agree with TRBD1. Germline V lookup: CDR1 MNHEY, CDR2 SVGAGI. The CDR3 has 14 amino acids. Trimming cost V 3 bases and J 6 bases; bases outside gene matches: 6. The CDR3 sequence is CASSYRDRLKTQYF. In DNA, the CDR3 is TGTGCCAGCAGTTATAGGGACAGGCTAAAGACCCAGTACTTC.

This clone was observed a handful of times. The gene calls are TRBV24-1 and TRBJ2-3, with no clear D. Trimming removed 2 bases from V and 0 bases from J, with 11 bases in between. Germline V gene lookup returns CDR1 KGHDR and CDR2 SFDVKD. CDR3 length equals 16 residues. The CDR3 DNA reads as TGTGCCACCAGTGATTGGGCCGGCACGAGCACAGATACGCAGTATTTT. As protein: CATSDWAGTSTDTQYF.

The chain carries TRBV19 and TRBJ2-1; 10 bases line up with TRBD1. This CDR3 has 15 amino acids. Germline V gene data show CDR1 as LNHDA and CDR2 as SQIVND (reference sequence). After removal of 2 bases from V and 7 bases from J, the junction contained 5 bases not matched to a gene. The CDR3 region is CASSIMTGGLNEQFF. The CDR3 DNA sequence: TGTGCCAGTAGTATAATGACAGGGGGCTTAAATGAGCAGTTCTTC.

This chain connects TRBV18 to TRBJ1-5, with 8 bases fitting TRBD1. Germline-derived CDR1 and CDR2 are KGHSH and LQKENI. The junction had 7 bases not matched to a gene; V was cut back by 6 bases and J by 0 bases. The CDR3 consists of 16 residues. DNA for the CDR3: TGTGCCAGCTCCCCTGGACAGGGAAATAGCAATCAGCCCCAGCATTTT. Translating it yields CASSPGQGNSNQPQHF.

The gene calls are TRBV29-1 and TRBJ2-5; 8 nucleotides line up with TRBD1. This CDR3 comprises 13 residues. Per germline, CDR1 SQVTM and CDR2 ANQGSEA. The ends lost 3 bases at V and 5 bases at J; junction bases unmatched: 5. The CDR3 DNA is TGCAGCGTTGAGACAGGGGCGGGGGAGACCCAGTACTTC. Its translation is CSVETGAGETQYF.

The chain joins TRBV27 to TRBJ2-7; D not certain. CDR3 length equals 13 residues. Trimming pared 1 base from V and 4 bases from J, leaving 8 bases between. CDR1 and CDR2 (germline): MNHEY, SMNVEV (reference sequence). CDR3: CASSLWSGYEQYF. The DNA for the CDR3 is TGTGCCAGCAGTTTATGGTCCGGGTACGAGCAGTACTTC.

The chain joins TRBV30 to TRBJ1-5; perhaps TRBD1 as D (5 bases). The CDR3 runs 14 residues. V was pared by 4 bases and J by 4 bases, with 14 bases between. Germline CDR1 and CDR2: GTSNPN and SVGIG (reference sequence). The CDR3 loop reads CAWNLGAPNQPQHF. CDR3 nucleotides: TGTGCCTGGAATCTAGGGGCCCCAAATCAGCCCCAGCATTTT.

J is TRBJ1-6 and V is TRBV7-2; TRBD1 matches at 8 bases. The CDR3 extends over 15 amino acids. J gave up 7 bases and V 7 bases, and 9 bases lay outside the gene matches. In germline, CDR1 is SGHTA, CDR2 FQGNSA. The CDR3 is CASTSDNRGNSPLHF. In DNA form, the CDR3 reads TGTGCCAGCACCTCCGATAACAGGGGGAATTCACCCCTCCACTTT.

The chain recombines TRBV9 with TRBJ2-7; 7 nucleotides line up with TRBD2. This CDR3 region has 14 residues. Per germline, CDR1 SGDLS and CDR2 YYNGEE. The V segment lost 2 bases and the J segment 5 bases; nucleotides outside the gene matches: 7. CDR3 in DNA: TGTGCCAGCAGCGTCAGTCCCGGGAGGCACGAGCAGTACTTC. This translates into CASSVSPGRHEQYF.

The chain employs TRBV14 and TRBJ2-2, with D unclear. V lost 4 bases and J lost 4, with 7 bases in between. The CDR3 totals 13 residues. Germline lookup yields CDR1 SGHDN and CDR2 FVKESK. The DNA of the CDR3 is TGTGCCAGCAGCCCCCAATCCACCGGGGAGCTGTTTTTT. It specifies CASSPQSTGELFF.

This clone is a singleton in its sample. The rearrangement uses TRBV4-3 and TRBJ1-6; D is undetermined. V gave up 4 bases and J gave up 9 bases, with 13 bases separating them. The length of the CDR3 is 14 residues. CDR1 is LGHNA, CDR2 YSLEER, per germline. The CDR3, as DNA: TGCGCCAGCAGCCTCCAGGCGGGGAGTTCACCCCTCCACTTT. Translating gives CASSLQAGSSPLHF.

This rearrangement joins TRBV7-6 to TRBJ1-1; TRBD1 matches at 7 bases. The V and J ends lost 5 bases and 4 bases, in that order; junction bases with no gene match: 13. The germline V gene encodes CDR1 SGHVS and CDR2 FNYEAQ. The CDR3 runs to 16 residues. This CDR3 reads CASSARSAGGGTEAFF. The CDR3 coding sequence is TGTGCCAGCAGCGCTAGATCGGCAGGGGGAGGCACTGAAGCTTTCTTT.

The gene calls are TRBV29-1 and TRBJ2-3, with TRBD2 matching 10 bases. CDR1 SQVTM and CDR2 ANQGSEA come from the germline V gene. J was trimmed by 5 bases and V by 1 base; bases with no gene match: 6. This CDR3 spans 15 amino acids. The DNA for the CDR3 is TGCAGCGTTGAAGCTAGCGGGAGCAAGAGAGATACGCAGTATTTT. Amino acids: CSVEASGSKRDTQYF.

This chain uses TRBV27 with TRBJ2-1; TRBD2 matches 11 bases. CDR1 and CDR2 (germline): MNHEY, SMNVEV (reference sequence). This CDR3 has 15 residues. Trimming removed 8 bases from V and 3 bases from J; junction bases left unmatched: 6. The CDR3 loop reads CASGGGLAVYNEQFF. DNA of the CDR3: TGTGCCAGCGGGGGGGGACTAGCGGTCTACAATGAGCAGTTCTTC.

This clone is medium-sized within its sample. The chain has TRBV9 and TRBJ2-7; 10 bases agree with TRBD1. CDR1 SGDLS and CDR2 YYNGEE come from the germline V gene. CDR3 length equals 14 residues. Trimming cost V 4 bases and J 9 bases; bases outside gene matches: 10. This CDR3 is CASSNTRQGAVQYF. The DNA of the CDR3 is TGTGCCAGCAGCAATACCCGACAGGGGGCGGTGCAGTACTTC.

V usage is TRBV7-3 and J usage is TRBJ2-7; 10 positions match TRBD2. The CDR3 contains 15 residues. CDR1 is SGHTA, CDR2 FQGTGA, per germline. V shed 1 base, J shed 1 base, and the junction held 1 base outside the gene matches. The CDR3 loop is CASSLRTSGSYEQYF. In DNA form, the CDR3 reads TGTGCCAGCAGCTTAAGGACTAGCGGATCCTACGAGCAGTACTTC. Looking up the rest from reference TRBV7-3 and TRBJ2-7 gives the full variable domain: GAGVSQTPSNKVTEKGKYVELRCDPISGHTALYWYRQSLGQGPEFLIYFQGTGAADDSGLPNDRFFAVRPEGSVSTLKIQRTERGDSAVYLCASSLRTSGSYEQYFGPGTRLTVT.

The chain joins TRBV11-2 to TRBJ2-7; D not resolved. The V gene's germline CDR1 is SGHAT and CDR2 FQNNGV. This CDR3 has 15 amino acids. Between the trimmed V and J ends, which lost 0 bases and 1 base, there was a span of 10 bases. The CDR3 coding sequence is TGTGCCAGCAGCTTAGATCAAGTCAGATCCTACGAGCAGTACTTC. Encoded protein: CASSLDQVRSYEQYF. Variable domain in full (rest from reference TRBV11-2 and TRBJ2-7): EAGVAQSPRYKIIEKRQSVAFWCNPISGHATLYWYQQILGQGPKLLIQFQNNGVVDDSQLPKDRFSAERLKGVDSTLKIQPAKLEDSAVYLCASSLDQVRSYEQYFGPGTRLTVT.